Listed here are 12 T cell receptor beta chains from one sample, sequenced in a study of cytomegalovirus exposure and HLA in healthy donors. Primers: 60 Vbeta forward and 13 Jbeta reverse. TCRdb's table, derived via immunoSEQ multiplex PCR, lists solely in-frame clones and lacks some. Of 90,000 to 100,000 clones in the sample, over 60% were seen once. Sequencing input: PBMCs. The receptors here all came from a man aged 30 to 45 in good health and CMV-seronegative.

This sequence joins TRBV5-1 and TRBJ2-7, with D possibly matching TRBD2 (6 bases). With 2 bases removed from V and 3 bases from J, the gap between germline ends came to 9 bases. From germline, CDR1 is SGHRS and CDR2 YFSETQ. The CDR3 is 13 amino acids. Written as DNA, the CDR3 is TGCGCCAGCAGCTTTCAGGAGGGCTACGAGCAGTACTTC. Translating it yields CASSFQEGYEQYF.

The chain employs TRBV7-6 and TRBJ2-1, with TRBD2 matching over 9 bases. V shed 1 base, J shed 7 bases, and the junction held 8 bases outside the gene matches. CDR3 length: 16 residues. CDR1 SGHVS and CDR2 FNYEAQ come from the germline V gene. The CDR3 region has the DNA TGTGCCAGCAGCTTAGGGGCTAGCGGGGTTCGTAATGAGCAGTTCTTC. Its protein is CASSLGASGVRNEQFF.

The chain carries TRBV7-9 and TRBJ1-1; weak D call: TRBD1 (5 bases). Germline V gene sequence: CDR1 SEHNR, CDR2 FQNEAQ (reference sequence). With 5 bases removed from V and 0 bases from J, the gap between germline ends came to 13 bases. CDR3 length: 15 amino acids. The CDR3 sequence is CASSTDGQLNTEAFF. The CDR3 DNA follows: TGTGCCAGCAGCACGGATGGACAATTGAACACTGAAGCTTTCTTT.

The chain joins TRBV7-8 to TRBJ2-7; TRBD1 aligns across 10 bases. V gave up 1 base and J gave up 1 base; unmatched junction bases: 4. Germline V CDR1 and CDR2: SGHVS, FQNEAQ. The length of the CDR3 is 16 residues. The CDR3 loop is CASSLDRDRGSYEQYF. CDR3 nucleotide sequence: TGTGCCAGCAGCTTAGATCGGGACAGGGGATCCTACGAGCAGTACTTC.

This sequence joins TRBV9 and TRBJ2-5; weak D call: TRBD2 (7 bases). CDR1 and CDR2 (germline): SGDLS, YYNGEE. CDR3 length: 16 residues. V was shortened by 0 bases and J by 2 bases, with 14 bases between the two germline ends. The chain's CDR3 is CASSVGGGGRQETQYF. Written as DNA, the CDR3 is TGTGCCAGCAGCGTAGGCGGCGGGGGCCGACAAGAGACCCAGTACTTC.

The chain joins TRBV7-6 to TRBJ2-3; D might be TRBD2 (6 bases). The V end was cut by 5 bases, the J end by 2 bases, with 11 bases between. The germline V gene encodes CDR1 SGHVS and CDR2 FNYEAQ. This CDR3 has 14 residues. The CDR3 sequence: CASSPTSNTDTQYF. DNA of the CDR3: TGTGCCAGCAGCCCGACTAGTAACACAGATACGCAGTATTTT. Complete variable domain (other parts from reference TRBV7-6 and TRBJ2-3): GAGVSQSPRYKVTKRGQDVALRCDPISGHVSLYWYRQALGQGPEFLTYFNYEAQQDKSGLPNDRFSAERPEGSISTLTIQRTEQRDSAMYRCASSPTSNTDTQYFGPGTRLTVL.

The rearrangement uses TRBV2 and TRBJ1-1; TRBD1 is a possible D gene (5 bases). V was clipped by 9 bases and J by 0 bases, with 8 bases between them. The CDR3 sequence is 12 residues long. Germline CDR1 SNHLY, CDR2 FYNNEI. The CDR3 loop is CARGAVNTEAFF. In DNA form, the CDR3 reads TGTGCCAGAGGGGCGGTGAACACTGAAGCTTTCTTT.

The rearrangement links TRBV28 to TRBJ2-7, with D uncertain. The CDR3 length is 15 residues. The V end was cut by 6 bases, the J end by 0 bases, with 15 bases between. Germline V CDR1 and CDR2: MDHEN, SYDVKM. The CDR3 DNA reads as TGTGCCAGCAGCCGTTTACCTCCGGGCTCCTACGAGCAGTACTTC. Translation: CASSRLPPGSYEQYF.

The V call is TRBV5-1, the J call TRBJ1-2; possibly TRBD1 for D (6 bases). V lost 0 bases to trimming and J lost 6 bases, with 9 bases between them. The CDR3 is 13 residues long. Germline V gives CDR1 SGHRS, CDR2 YFSETQ. CDR3 DNA: TGCGCCAGCAGCTTGGGGCCAGGGGATGGCTACACCTTC. Its translation: CASSLGPGDGYTF.

This chain uses TRBV28 with TRBJ2-5, with a weak D call TRBD1 (6 bases). The DNA end favors TRBJ2-7, so the J call may be wrong. CDR3 length: 16 residues. Looked up from germline, CDR1 is MDHEN and CDR2 is SYDVKM. CDR3 nucleotide sequence: TGTGCCAGCAGTTCAATATCGACAGGAAGTAGGTACGAGCAGTACTTC. This sequence encodes CASSSISTGSRYEQYF.

The chain joins TRBV28 to TRBJ1-1, with D tentatively TRBD1 (5 bases). Trimming stripped 6 bases from V and 4 bases from J, with 9 bases between. The CDR3 totals 12 residues. Germline lookup yields CDR1 MDHEN and CDR2 SYDVKM. The CDR3 DNA reads as TGTGCCAGCAGGCCAAGGGGCACTGAAGCTTTCTTT. It translates to CASRPRGTEAFF.

V usage is TRBV2 and J usage is TRBJ2-1, with a tentative D call TRBD2 (6 bases). The germline V gene encodes CDR1 SNHLY and CDR2 FYNNEI. Deletions cut 7 bases from V and 2 bases from J, with 12 bases between. The CDR3 has 14 amino acids. The CDR3 loop reads CASMGERAYNEQFF. The CDR3 nucleotides read TGTGCCAGCATGGGCGAGCGGGCCTACAATGAGCAGTTCTTC.